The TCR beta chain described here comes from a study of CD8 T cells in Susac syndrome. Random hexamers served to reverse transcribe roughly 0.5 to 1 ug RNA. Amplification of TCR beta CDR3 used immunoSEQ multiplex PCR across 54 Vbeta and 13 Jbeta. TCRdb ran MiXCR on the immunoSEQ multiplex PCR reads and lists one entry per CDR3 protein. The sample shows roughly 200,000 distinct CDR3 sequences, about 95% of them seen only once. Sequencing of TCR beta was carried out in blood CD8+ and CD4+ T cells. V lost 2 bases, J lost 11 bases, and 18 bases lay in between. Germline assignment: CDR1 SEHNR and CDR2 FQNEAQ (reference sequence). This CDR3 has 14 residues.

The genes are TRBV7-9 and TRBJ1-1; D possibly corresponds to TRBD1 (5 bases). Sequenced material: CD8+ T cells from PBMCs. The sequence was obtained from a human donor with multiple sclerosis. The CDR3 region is CASSLPFPLGDAFF. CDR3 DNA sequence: TGTGCCAGCAGCTTACCATTTCCGCTGGGGGATGCTTTCTTT.